One TCR beta chain is described in this entry. The antigen remains unidentified. This sample stems from a study of cytomegalovirus exposure and HLA in healthy donors. CDR3 length: 16 amino acids. Between the trimmed V and J ends, which lost 2 bases and 0 bases, there was a span of 11 bases. Germline V gene sequence: CDR1 WSHSY, CDR2 SAAADI. The assay was immunoSEQ multiplex PCR, and TCRdb's table has in-frame clones only and misses some. This table has some 260,000 clones, about 88% appearing once. Overall study results and limits: Under in vitro conditions, three CMV-associated chains were confirmed as specific for CMV antigens. Despite most TCR sequences being rare, some public TCRs occurred in many donors. Overall, about 160 TCR beta chains were annotated as cytomegalovirus-associated. With high specificity and sensitivity, the classifier reportedly diagnosed cytomegalovirus status.

Material for sequencing was PBMCs. The chain employs TRBV10-2 and TRBJ1-5; D remains ambiguous. The TCR comes from a man between 18 and 29 years old in good health and CMV-seropositive. The CDR3 region is CASSEKGFYSNQPQHF. The CDR3 DNA follows: TGCGCCAGCAGTGAGAAAGGGTTTTATAGCAATCAGCCCCAGCATTTT.